This T cell receptor (beta chain) stems from a study of cytomegalovirus exposure and HLA in healthy donors (dated by TCRdb to about 2017). Turning to the overall study: The roughly 670 repertoires of the first cohort and the approximately 110 validation repertoires were produced on the same platform, according to a later analysis. The study aimed to test whether cataloging public T cell receptors could reveal signatures of past pathogen exposure. Along with the roughly 700-subject first cohort, a separate validation cohort of around 110 different subjects was used. High-throughput TCR immunosequencing, statistical association of individual TCRs with disease status, and machine learning were combined to predict cytomegalovirus infection status.

The study at large found these results: A total of around 150 TCR beta chains were listed by the study as associated with cytomegalovirus. It was suggested by the authors that the approach could potentially be generalized to other disease states and immunological phenotypes. All 130 or so repertoires were used to score co-occurrence in the validation cohort in a later analysis, because that analysis had no HLA typing for the cohort. In vitro tests confirmed that a few of the cytomegalovirus-associated TCR beta chains recognize cytomegalovirus antigens. Cytomegalovirus status was reported to be diagnosed by the classifier with high specificity and sensitivity in both the original and validation cohorts. Of the cluster scores, about 94% were above 0 in a later analysis, which found that TCRs clustered in the first cohort also tended to co-occur in the 120 validation repertoires. Most TCR sequences were observed very rarely across donors, whereas some public TCRs were present in many individuals.

A note on this clone: It has no known antigen specificity. Base qualities were left out, and no much larger clone turns up one base away.

The donors were included in the validation cohort of over a hundred subjects, a group kept apart from the approximately 700-subject first cohort. Looking up the germline V gene yields CDR1 SGHDT and CDR2 YYEEEE. From V the trimming removes 0 bases and from J it removes 6 bases, while the gene matches leave 1 base of the junction unaccounted for. The CDR3 sequence holds 14 residues, the cysteine and phenylalanine included. Just CDR3 DNA is preserved here, 42 bases in frame from base 1. The library was prepared using the immunoSEQ multiplex PCR assay. Per the source publication's procedure: A statistical classification framework was built to diagnose cytomegalovirus status from the catalog of TCR beta chain sequences. Entries here come from immuneACCESS through TCRdb and include only in-frame sequences with V and J called. Some clones fail to appear in such tables; in the studies checked, an unresolved V gene covers under half of the shortfall, and the cause of the remainder is unknown. Clone size and the V and J calls come from that table; the DNA yielded D and trimming. The sample table holds 130,000 to 150,000 clones, of which approximately 87% were seen once. Jointly, the top ten make up nearly 3% of the sample.

Recombination connected TRBV5-6 to TRBJ1-4, and TRBD1 aligns with 8 junction nucleotides. The sequence derives from a man aged 18 to 30 in good health and CMV-seronegative. Sequenced input: PBMCs. The sequenced DNA: TGTGCCAGCAGCTTGGCAGGGGGCGATGAAAAACTGTTTTTT. It codes for CASSLAGGDEKLFF.